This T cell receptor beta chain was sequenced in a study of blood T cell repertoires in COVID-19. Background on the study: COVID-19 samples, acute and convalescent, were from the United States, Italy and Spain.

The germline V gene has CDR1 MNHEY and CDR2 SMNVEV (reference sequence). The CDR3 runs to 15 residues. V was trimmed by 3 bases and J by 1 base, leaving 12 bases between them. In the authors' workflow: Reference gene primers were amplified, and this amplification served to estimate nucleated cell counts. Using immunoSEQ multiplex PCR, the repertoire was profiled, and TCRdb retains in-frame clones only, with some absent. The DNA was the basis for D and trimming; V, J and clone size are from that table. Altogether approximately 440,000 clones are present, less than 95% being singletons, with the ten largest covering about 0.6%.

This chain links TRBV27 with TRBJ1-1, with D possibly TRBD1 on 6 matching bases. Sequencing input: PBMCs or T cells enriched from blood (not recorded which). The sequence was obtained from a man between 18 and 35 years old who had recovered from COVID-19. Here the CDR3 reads CASSFAGTKNTEAFF. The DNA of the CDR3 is TGTGCCAGCAGTTTCGCCGGGACAAAGAACACTGAAGCTTTCTTT.